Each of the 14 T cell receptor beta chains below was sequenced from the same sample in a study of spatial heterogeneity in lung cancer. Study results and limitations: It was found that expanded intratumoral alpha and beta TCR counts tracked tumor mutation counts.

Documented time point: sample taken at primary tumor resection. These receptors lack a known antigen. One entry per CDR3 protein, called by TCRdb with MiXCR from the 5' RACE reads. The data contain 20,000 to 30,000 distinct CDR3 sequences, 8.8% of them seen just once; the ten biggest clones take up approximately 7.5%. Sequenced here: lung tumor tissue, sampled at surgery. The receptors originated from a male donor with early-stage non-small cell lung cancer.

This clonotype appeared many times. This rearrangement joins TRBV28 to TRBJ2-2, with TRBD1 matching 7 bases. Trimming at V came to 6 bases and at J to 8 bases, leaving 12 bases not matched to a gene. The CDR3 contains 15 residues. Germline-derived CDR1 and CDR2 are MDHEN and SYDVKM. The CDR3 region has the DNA TGTGCCAGCAGCTTCACAGAGCCAGGGGGTGGGGAGCTGTTTTTT. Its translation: CASSFTEPGGGELFF.

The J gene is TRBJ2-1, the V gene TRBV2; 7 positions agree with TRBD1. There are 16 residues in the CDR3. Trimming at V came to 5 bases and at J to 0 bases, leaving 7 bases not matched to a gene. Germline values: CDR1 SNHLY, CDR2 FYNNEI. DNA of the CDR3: TGTGCCAGCAGTAAGACAGGGATGAGCTCCTACAATGAGCAGTTCTTC. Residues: CASSKTGMSSYNEQFF. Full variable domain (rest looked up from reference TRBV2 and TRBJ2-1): EPEVTQTPSHQVTQMGQEVILRCVPISNHLYFYWYRQILGQKVEFLVSFYNNEISEKSEIFDDQFSVERPDGSNFTLKIRSTKLEDSAMYFCASSKTGMSSYNEQFFGPGTRLTVL.

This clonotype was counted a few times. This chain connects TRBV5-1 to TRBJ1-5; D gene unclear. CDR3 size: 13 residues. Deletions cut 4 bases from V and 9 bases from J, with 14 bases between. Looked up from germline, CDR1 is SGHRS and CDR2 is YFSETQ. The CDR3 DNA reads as TGCGCCAGCAGCCCGGACGGGAGAGGGCCCCAGCATTTT. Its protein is CASSPDGRGPQHF.

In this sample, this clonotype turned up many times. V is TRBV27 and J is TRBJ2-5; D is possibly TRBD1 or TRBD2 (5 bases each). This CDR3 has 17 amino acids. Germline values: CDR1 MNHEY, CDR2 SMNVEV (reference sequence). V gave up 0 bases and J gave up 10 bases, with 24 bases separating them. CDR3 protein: CASSLSYSGRSFRDQYF. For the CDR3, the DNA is TGTGCCAGCAGTTTATCCTACTCGGGACGGAGTTTTAGGGACCAGTACTTC.

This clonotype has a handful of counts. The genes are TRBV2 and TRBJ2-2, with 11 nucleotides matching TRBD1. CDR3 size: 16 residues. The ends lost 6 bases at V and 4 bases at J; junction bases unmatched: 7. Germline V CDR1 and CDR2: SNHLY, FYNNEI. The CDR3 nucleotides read TGTGCCAGCAGAATATCCGGGACAGGGGGCACCGGGGAGCTGTTTTTT. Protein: CASRISGTGGTGELFF.

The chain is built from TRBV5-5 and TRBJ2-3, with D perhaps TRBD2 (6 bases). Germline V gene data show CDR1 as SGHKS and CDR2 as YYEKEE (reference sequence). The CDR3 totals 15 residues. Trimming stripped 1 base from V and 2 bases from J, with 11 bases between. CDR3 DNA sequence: TGTGCCAGCAGCTTGAGCTGGGACTCCACAGATACGCAGTATTTT. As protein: CASSLSWDSTDTQYF.

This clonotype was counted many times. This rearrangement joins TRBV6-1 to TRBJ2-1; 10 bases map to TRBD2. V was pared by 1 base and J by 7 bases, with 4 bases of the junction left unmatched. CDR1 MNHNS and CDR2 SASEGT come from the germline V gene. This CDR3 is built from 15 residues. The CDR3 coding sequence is TGTGCCAGCAGTGAAGGGACTAGCGGCTTAAATGAGCAGTTCTTC. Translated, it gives CASSEGTSGLNEQFF.

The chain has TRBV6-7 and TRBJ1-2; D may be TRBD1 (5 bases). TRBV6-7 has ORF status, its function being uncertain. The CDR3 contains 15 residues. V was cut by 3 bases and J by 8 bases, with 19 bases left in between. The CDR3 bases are TGTGCCAGCAGTTATCCCCTCCCCCGACAGAGGGGCTACACCTTC. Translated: CASSYPLPRQRGYTF.

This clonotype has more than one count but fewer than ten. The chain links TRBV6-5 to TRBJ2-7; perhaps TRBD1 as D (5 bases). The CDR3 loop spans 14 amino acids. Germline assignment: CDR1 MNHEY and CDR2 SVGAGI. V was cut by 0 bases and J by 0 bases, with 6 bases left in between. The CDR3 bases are TGTGCCAGCAGTTACTCGCAGGGCTCCTACGAGCAGTACTTC. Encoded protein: CASSYSQGSYEQYF.

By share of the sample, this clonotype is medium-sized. The CDR3 loop is CASSSETPPGEQYF. As DNA, the CDR3 is TGTGCCAGCAGTTCTGAGACACCCCCGGGTGAGCAGTACTTC. The rearrangement uses TRBV28 and TRBJ2-7; D is uncertain. Germline CDR1 MDHEN, CDR2 SYDVKM. Trimming stripped 4 bases from V and 7 bases from J, with 17 bases between. The CDR3 runs 14 residues.

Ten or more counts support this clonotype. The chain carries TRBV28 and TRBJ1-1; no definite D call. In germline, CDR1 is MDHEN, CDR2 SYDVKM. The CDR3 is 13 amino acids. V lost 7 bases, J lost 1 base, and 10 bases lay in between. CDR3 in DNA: TGTGCCAGCACAGAACTCGGGAACACTGAAGCTTTCTTT. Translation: CASTELGNTEAFF.

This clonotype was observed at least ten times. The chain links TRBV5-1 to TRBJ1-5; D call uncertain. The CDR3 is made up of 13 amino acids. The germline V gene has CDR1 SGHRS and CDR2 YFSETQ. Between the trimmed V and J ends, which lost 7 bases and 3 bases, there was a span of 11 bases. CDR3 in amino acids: CASAAGFNQPQHF. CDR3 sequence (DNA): TGCGCCAGCGCCGCGGGGTTCAATCAGCCCCAGCATTTT.

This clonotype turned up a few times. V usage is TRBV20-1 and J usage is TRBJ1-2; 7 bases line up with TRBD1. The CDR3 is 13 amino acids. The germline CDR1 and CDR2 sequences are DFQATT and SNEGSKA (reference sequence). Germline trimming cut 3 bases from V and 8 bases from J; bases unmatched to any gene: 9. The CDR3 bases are TGCAGTGCTAGTAAAGGGACAGAGGTCGGCTACACCTTC. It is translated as CSASKGTEVGYTF.

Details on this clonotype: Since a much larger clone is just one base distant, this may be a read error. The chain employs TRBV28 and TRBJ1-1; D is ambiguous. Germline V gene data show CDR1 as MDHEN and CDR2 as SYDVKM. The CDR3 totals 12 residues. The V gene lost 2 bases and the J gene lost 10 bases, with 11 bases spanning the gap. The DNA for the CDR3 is TGTGCCAGCAGTTTAGCTCAGGAGAGAGCTTTCTTT. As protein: CASSLAQERAFF.